Given below is one T cell receptor (beta chain) in context. This entry belongs to a study of beta chain features in type 1 diabetes. The ends were cut back, 2 bases at V and 7 bases at J, with 12 bases in the middle. The CDR3 has 13 amino acids. Germline V lookup: CDR1 MNHEY, CDR2 SVGAGI. The isolated RNA, all of it, was reverse transcribed, so expressed TCRB transcripts were what got sequenced. Sequencing used immunoSEQ multiplex PCR; TCRdb keeps in-frame clones, though not all of them. The table records about 930,000 clones, 15% to 20% of them present only once. This chain links TRBV6-5 with TRBJ2-7; D is uncertain. The specimen was naive CD4+ T cells from blood. The TCR was taken from a woman younger than 35 in good health. CDR3 coding DNA: TGTGCCAGCAGTTACCGCGGCGTCGCAGAGCAGTACTTC. Its protein product is CASSYRGVAEQYF.